This T cell receptor beta chain stems from a study of monozygotic twins with inflammatory bowel disease. Germline CDR1 reads KGHDR; CDR2 reads SFDVKD. CDR3 length: 16 residues. With the 5' RACE reads reprocessed, TCRdb shows one record per CDR3 protein and no DNA. The sample totals around 220,000 distinct CDR3 sequences. Turning to this clonotype: Its matching antigen is unknown.

Study-level points and caveats: Part of the variability in patient repertoires may have come from differing immunosuppressive treatments. Healthy co-twins had higher TCRbeta inverse Simpson diversity than their IBD twins. Lower sharing of clonotypes with other individuals was seen in IBD patients than in healthy twins. This was most marked in patients showing signs of disease activity.

Input material: blood. The chain carries TRBV24-1 and TRBJ2-1; there is no DNA to check the TCRdb D call of TRBD1. The source of this sequence is a human donor with ulcerative colitis or Crohn's disease, or a healthy co-twin of an affected twin (not recorded which). The CDR3 protein is CATSDSTGKGYNEQFF.